This T cell receptor beta chain was profiled in a study of blood T cell repertoires in COVID-19. Sequencing used immunoSEQ multiplex PCR; TCRdb keeps in-frame clones, though not all of them. Among roughly 250,000 clones, around nine tenths were seen once, and the ten largest hold roughly 1.6%. Trimming left V 2 bases short and J 1 base short, with 11 bases between. The germline V gene has CDR1 SGHVS and CDR2 FNYEAQ. The CDR3 covers 15 residues. The sequence came from a woman in her fifties or sixties who had recovered from COVID-19. What was sequenced was PBMCs or T cells enriched from blood (not recorded which). The chain employs TRBV7-6 and TRBJ2-5, with a weak D call TRBD1 (5 bases). CDR3 DNA sequence: TGTGCCAGCAGCTTATCCCTGACAGTCCAAGAGACCCAGTACTTC. Encoded protein: CASSLSLTVQETQYF. The full variable domain, with the rest looked up from reference TRBV7-6 and TRBJ2-5, is GAGVSQSPRYKVTKRGQDVALRCDPISGHVSLYWYRQALGQGPEFLTYFNYEAQQDKSGLPNDRFSAERPEGSISTLTIQRTEQRDSAMYRCASSLSLTVQETQYFGPGTRLLVL.